These 10 T cell receptor beta chains came from one sample sequenced in a study of Graves' ophthalmopathy and Graves' hyperthyroidism. From RNA, the CDR3 regions of TCR beta chains were amplified and sequenced. The first-round RT-PCR employed HTBI primers together with the Qiagen OneStep RT-PCR kit. A multiplex PCR was then performed as the second round. MiXCR, applied by TCRdb to the multiplex PCR reads, yields one record per CDR3 protein. The sample has about 740,000 distinct CDR3 sequences; 40% are singletons. The specimen was peripheral blood. All receptors derive from an adult man with Graves' ophthalmopathy.

This clonotype was seen at least ten times. The rearrangement uses TRBV29-1 and TRBJ1-1; D is undetermined. In germline, CDR1 is SQVTM, CDR2 ANQGSEA. This CDR3 is built from 13 residues. V was cut by 3 bases and J by 0 bases, with 8 bases left in between. CDR3: CSVESQVNTEAFF. The CDR3 nucleotides are TGCAGCGTTGAGTCGCAGGTGAACACTGAAGCTTTCTTT.

This clonotype came up many times. The V and J genes are TRBV7-2 and TRBJ1-4; 7 positions agree with TRBD1. The CDR3 extends over 15 amino acids. Germline lookup yields CDR1 SGHTA and CDR2 FQGNSA. After removal of 7 bases from V and 8 bases from J, the junction contained 13 bases not matched to a gene. Here the CDR3 DNA reads TGTGCCAGCAACCTAGGAGGGGGCGTAGAGGAAAAACTGTTTTTT. This translates into CASNLGGGVEEKLFF.

This clonotype has more than one count but fewer than ten. The chain links TRBV4-1 to TRBJ1-2, with D hard to call. Germline assignment: CDR1 MGHRA and CDR2 YSYEKL. V dropped 1 base and J dropped 8 bases, with 5 bases sitting between them. This CDR3 region has 11 residues. Here the CDR3 reads CASSQGKGYTF. The CDR3 nucleotides read TGCGCCAGCAGCCAAGGGAAGGGCTACACCTTC.

This clonotype was detected ten times or more. The rearrangement links TRBV2 to TRBJ2-7; TRBD1 aligns across 7 bases. Trimming removed 6 bases from V and 6 bases from J; junction bases left unmatched: 11. This CDR3 comprises 14 residues. Germline CDR1 reads SNHLY; CDR2 reads FYNNEI. The CDR3 loop reads CASRGIGTAGEQYF. CDR3 nucleotide sequence: TGTGCCAGCAGGGGGATCGGGACAGCCGGCGAGCAGTACTTC.

This clonotype was found a few times. The chain recombines TRBV10-2 with TRBJ2-5, with 10 bases matching TRBD1. The trim removed 6 bases at V and 0 bases at J, leaving 10 bases unmatched. Germline V gene lookup returns CDR1 WSHSY and CDR2 SAAADI. CDR3 length: 17 amino acids. The CDR3 bases are TGCGCCAGCAGCGCCGGGACAGGGGTCTTAAACCAAGAGACCCAGTACTTC. It specifies CASSAGTGVLNQETQYF.

A note on this clonotype: An end of the junction does not agree with germline; a read error may underlie this. This sequence joins TRBV19 and TRBJ1-5; TRBD1 is a possible D gene (6 bases). This CDR3 is built from 14 residues. Germline CDR1 reads LNHDA; CDR2 reads SQIVND (reference sequence). CDR3 in amino acids: CASSTSGGNQPRHF. CDR3 bases: TGTGCCAGTAGTACATCGGGGGGCAATCAGCCCCGGCATTTT.

The chain couples TRBV10-3 to TRBJ1-4, with D tentatively TRBD1 (5 bases). This CDR3 has 13 residues. Trimming removed 2 bases at V and 7 bases at J, with 8 bases between. The germline gives CDR1 ENHRY, CDR2 SYGVKD. CDR3 residues: CAISETGGEKLFF. The CDR3 DNA reads TGTGCCATCAGTGAGACCGGGGGTGAAAAACTGTTTTTT.

The chain employs TRBV10-3 and TRBJ1-5; 8 bases are a match to TRBD1. The CDR3 runs to 12 residues. The V gene end was trimmed by 4 bases and the J gene end by 14 bases; junction bases not matched to a gene: 7. Germline CDR1 is ENHRY and CDR2 is SYGVKD. This CDR3 is CAISGTGSYEHF. The CDR3 bases are TGTGCCATCAGTGGGACAGGGTCCTACGAGCATTTT.

This clonotype occurred many times. This chain connects TRBV7-2 to TRBJ2-5, with a weak D call TRBD1 (5 bases). The V gene lost 5 bases and the J gene lost 1 base, with 8 bases spanning the gap. CDR3 length: 13 amino acids. Looked up from germline, CDR1 is SGHTA and CDR2 is FQGNSA. The CDR3 spells CASSHRFQETQYF. DNA for the CDR3: TGTGCCAGCAGCCACAGGTTCCAAGAGACCCAGTACTTC.

The chain combines TRBV10-3 with TRBJ1-2; the D gene is possibly TRBD1 (6 bases). Trimming cost V 2 bases and J 3 bases, with 16 bases left between them. The CDR3 spans 16 residues. Germline V gives CDR1 ENHRY, CDR2 SYGVKD. The CDR3: CAISEGGGGVDYGYTF. CDR3 nucleotide sequence: TGTGCCATCAGTGAGGGGGGGGGCGGTGTAGACTATGGCTACACCTTC.